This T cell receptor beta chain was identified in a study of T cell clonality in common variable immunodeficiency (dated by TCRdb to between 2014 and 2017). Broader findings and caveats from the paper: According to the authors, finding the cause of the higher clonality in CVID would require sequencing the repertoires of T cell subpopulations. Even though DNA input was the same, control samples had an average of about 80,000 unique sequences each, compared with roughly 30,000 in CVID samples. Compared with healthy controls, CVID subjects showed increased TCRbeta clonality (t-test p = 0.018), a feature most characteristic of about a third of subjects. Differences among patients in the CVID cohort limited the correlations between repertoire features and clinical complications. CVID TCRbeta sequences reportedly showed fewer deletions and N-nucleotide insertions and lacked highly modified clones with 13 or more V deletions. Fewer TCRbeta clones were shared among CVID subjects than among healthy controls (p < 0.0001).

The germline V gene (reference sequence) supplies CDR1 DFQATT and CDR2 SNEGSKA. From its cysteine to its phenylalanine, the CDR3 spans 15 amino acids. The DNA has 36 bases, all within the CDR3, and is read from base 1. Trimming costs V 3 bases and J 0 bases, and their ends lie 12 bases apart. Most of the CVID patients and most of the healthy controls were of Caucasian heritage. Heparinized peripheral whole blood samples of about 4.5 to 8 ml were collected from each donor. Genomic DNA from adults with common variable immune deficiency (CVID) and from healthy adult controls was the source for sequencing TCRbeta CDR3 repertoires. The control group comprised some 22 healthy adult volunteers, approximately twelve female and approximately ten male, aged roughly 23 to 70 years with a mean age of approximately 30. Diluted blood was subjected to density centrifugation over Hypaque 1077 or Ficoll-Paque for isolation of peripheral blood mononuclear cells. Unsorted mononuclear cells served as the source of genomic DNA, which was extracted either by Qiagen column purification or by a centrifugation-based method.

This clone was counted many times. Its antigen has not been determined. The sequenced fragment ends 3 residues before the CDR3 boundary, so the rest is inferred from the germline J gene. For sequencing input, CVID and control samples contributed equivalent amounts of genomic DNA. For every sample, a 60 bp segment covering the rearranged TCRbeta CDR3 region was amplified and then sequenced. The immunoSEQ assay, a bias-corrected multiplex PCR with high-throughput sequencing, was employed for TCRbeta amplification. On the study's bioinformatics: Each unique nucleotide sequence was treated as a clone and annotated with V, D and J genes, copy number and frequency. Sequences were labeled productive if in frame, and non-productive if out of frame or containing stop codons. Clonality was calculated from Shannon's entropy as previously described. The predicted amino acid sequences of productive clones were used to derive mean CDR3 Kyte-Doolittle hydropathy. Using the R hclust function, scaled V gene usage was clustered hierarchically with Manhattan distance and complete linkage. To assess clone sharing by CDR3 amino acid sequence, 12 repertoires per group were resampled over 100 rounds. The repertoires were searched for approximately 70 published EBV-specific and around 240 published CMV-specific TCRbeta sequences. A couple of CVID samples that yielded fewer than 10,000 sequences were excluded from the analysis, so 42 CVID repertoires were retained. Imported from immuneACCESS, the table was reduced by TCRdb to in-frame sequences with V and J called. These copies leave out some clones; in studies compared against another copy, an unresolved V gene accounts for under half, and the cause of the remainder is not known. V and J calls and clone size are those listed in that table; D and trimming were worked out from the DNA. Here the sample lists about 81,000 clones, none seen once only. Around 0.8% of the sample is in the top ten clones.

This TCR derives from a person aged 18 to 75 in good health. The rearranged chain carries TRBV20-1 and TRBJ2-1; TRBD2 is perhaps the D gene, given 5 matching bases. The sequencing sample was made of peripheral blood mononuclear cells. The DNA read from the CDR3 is TGCAGTGCTAGGGAACTAGTCAGCTCCTACAATGAG. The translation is CSARELVSSYNE. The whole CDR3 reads CSARELVSSYNEQFF.